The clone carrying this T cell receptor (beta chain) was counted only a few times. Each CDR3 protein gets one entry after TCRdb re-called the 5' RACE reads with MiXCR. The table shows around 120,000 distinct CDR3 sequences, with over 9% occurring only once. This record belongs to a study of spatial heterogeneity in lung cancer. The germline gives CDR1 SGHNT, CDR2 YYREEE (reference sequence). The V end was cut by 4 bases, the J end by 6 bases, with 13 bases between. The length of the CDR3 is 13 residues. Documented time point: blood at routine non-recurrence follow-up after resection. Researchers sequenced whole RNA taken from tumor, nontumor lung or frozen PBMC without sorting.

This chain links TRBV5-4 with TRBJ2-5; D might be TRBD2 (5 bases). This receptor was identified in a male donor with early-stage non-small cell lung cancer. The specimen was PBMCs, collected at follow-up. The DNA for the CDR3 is TGTGCCAGCAGCCCACAATCGGGGAAGACCCAGTACTTC. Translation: CASSPQSGKTQYF.